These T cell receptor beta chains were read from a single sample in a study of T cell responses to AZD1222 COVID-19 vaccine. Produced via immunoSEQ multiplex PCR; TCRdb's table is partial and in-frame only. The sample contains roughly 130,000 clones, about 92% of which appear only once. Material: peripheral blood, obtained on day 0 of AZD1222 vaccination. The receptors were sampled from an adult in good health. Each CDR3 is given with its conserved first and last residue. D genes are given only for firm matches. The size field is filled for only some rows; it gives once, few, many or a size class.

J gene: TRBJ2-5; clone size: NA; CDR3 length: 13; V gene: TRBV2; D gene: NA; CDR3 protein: CASKRGGQETQYF; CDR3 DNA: TGTGCCAGTAAAAGAGGTGGCCAAGAGACCCAGTACTTC
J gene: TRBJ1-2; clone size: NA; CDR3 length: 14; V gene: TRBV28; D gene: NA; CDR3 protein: CASSFRPIREGYTF; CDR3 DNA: TGTGCCAGCAGTTTCAGGCCGATTCGGGAAGGCTACACCTTC
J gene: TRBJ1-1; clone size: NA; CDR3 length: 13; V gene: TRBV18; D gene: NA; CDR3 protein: CASSETGNTEAFF; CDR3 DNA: TGTGCCAGCTCGGAGACAGGGAACACTGAAGCTTTCTTT
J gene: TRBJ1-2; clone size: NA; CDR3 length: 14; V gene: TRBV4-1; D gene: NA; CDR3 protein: CASSQNPGSYGYTF; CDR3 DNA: TGCGCCAGCAGCCAAAACCCAGGGAGCTATGGCTACACCTTC
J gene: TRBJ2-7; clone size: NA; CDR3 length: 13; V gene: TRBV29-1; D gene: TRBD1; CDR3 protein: CSVGTGLPYEQYF; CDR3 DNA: TGCAGCGTAGGGACAGGCCTTCCCTACGAGCAGTACTTC
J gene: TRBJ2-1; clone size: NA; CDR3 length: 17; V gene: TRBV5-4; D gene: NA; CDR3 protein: CASSLGGGSSSYNEQFF; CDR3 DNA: TGTGCCAGCAGCTTGGGAGGCGGGTCTAGCTCCTACAATGAGCAGTTCTTC
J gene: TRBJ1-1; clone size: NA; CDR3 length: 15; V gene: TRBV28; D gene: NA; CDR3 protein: CASSSSGTRGAEAFF; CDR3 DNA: TGTGCCAGCAGTTCCTCCGGGACAAGAGGCGCTGAAGCTTTCTTT
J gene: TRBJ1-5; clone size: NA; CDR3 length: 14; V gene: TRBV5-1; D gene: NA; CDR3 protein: CASSSESPDQPQHF; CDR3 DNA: TGCGCCAGCAGCTCAGAGTCCCCCGACCAGCCCCAGCATTTT
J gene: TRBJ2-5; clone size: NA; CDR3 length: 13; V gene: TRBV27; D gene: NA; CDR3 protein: CASSPTRKETQYF; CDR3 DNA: TGTGCCAGCAGCCCGACGAGGAAGGAGACCCAGTACTTC
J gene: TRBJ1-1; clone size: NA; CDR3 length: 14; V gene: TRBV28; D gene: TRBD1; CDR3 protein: CASTRDRGDTEAFF; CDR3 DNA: TGTGCCAGCACCCGGGACAGGGGGGATACTGAAGCTTTCTTT
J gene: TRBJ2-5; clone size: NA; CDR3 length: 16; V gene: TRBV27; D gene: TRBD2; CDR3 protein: CASSLSGGEYPETQYF; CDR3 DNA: TGTGCCAGCAGTTTATCGGGGGGGGAGTATCCAGAGACCCAGTACTTC
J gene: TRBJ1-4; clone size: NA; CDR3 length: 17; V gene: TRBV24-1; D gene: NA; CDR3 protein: CATSEGRWGDRGEKLFF; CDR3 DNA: TGTGCCACCAGTGAGGGGCGGTGGGGGGATCGCGGAGAAAAACTGTTTTTT
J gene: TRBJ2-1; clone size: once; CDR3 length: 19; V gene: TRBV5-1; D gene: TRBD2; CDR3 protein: CASSLEAGTRSSSYNEQFF; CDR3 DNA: TGCGCCAGCAGCTTGGAGGCCGGGACTAGGTCCAGCTCCTACAATGAGCAGTTCTTC
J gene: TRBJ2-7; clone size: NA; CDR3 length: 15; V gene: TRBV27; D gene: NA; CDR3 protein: CASSLSRTHSWEQYF; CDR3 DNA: TGTGCCAGCAGTTTATCCCGTACACACTCGTGGGAGCAGTACTTC
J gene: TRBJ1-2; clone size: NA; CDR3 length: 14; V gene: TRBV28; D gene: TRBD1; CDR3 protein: CASSSTGGGYGYTF; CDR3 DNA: TGTGCCAGCAGCTCTACAGGGGGCGGCTATGGCTACACCTTC
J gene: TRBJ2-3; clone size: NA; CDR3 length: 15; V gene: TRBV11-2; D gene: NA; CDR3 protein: CASSLQGLLADTQYF; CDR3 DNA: TGTGCCAGCAGCTTGCAGGGACTGTTAGCAGATACGCAGTATTTT
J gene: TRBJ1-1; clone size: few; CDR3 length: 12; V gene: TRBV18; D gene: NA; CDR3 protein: CASSPANTEAFF; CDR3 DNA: TGTGCCAGCTCGCCGGCCAACACTGAAGCTTTCTTT
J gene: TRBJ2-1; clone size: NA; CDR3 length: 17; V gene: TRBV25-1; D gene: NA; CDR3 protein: CASSERETLFSYNEQFF; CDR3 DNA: TGTGCCAGCAGTGAACGGGAGACTTTGTTCTCCTACAATGAGCAGTTCTTC
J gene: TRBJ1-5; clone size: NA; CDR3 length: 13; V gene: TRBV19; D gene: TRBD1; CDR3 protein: CASGQGNNQPQHF; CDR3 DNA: TGTGCCAGTGGACAGGGCAACAATCAGCCCCAGCATTTT
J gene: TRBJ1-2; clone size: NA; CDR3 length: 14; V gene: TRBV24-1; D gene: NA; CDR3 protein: CATSDSAGEYGYTF; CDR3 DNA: TGTGCCACCAGTGATTCTGCCGGGGAATATGGCTACACCTTC
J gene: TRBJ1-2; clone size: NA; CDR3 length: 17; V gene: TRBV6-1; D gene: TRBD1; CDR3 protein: CASSGWDRGKVRYGYTF; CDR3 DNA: TGTGCCAGCAGTGGCTGGGACAGGGGGAAGGTGCGTTATGGCTACACCTTC
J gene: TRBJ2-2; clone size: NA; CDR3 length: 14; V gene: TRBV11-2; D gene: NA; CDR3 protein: CASSFVLRTGELFF; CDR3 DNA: TGTGCCAGCAGCTTCGTTCTGCGTACCGGGGAGCTGTTTTTT
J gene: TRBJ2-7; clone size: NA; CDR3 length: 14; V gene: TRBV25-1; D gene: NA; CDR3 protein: CASSGLGFPYEQYF; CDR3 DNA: TGTGCCAGCAGTGGGCTAGGCTTTCCGTACGAGCAGTACTTC
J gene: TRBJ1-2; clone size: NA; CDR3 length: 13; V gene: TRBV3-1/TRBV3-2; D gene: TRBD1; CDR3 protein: CASNPGQGGGYTF; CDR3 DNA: TGTGCCAGCAACCCTGGACAGGGAGGTGGCTACACCTTC
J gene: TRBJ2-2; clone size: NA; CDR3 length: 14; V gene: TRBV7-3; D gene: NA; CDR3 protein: CASSPRDLTGELFF; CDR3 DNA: TGTGCCAGCAGCCCCCGGGACCTCACCGGGGAGCTGTTTTTT
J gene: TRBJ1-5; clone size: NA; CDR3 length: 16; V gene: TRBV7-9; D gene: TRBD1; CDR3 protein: CASSPLRQGSNQPQHF; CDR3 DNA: TGTGCCAGCAGCCCTCTTAGACAGGGTAGCAATCAGCCCCAGCATTTT
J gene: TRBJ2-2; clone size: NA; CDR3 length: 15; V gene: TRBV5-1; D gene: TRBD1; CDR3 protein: CASSPRTGSTGELFF; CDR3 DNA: TGCGCCAGCAGCCCGCGGACAGGGTCCACCGGGGAGCTGTTTTTT
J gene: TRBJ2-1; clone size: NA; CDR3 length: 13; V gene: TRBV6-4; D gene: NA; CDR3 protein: CASSIDSLNEQFF; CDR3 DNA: TGTGCCAGCAGTATTGACAGTCTTAATGAGCAGTTCTTC
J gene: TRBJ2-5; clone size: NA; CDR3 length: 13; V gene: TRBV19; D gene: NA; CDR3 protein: CASNSRGRETQYF; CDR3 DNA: TGTGCCAGTAATTCCCGGGGGCGAGAGACCCAGTACTTC
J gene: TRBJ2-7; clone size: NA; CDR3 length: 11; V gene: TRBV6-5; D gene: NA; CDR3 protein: CASSYHYEQYF; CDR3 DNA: TGTGCCAGCAGTTACCATTACGAGCAGTACTTC
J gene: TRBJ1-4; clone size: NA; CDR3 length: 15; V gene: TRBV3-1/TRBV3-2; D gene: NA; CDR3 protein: CASSYGRTLGEKLFF; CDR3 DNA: TGTGCCAGCAGTTACGGCCGGACATTGGGCGAAAAACTGTTTTTT
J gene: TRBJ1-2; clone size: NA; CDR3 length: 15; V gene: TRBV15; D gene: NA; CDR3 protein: CATSSPGQAPYGYTF; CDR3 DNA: TGTGCCACCAGCAGTCCGGGGCAGGCCCCCTATGGCTACACCTTC
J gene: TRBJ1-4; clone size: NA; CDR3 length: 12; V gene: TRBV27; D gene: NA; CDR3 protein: CAIVRTFEKLFF; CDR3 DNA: TGTGCCATCGTAAGGACCTTCGAAAAACTGTTTTTT
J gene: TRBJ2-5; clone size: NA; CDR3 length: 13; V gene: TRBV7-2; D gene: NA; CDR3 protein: CASSSAAKRTQYF; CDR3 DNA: TGTGCCAGCAGCTCCGCGGCCAAAAGGACCCAGTACTTC
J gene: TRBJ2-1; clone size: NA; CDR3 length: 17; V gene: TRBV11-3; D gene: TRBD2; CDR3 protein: CASSLGGLADLYNEQFF; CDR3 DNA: TGTGCCAGCAGCTTAGGGGGACTAGCGGACCTGTACAATGAGCAGTTCTTC
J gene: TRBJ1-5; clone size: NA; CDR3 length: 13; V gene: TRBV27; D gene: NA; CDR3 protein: CASSPTPQSPQHF; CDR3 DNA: TGTGCCAGCAGTCCGACACCCCAAAGTCCCCAGCATTTT
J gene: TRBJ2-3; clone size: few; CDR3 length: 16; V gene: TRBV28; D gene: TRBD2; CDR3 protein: CASSFPGGRNTDTQYF; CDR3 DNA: TGTGCCAGCAGTTTCCCGGGGGGAAGGAACACAGATACGCAGTATTTT
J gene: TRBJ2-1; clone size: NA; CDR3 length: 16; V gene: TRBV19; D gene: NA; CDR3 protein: CASSSLSGHLNNEQFF; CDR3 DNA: TGTGCCAGTAGTTCCCTTTCGGGACACTTAAACAATGAGCAGTTCTTC
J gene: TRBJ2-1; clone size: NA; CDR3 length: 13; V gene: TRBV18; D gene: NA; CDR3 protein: CASSPIRGSEQFF; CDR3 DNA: TGTGCCAGCTCACCTATTAGGGGCAGTGAGCAGTTCTTC
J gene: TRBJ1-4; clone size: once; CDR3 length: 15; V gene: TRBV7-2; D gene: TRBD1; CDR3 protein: CASSSTGTGVEKLFF; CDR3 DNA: TGTGCCAGCAGCTCGACCGGGACAGGGGTCGAAAAACTGTTTTTT
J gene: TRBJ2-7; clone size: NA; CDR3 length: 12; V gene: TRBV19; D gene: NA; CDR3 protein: CASSIQGYEQYF; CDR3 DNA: TGTGCCAGTAGTATTCAGGGGTACGAGCAGTACTTC
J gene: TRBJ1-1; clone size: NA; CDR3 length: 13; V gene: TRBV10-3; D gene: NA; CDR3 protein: CAISEGGNTEAFF; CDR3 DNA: TGTGCCATCAGTGAGGGAGGGAACACTGAAGCTTTCTTT
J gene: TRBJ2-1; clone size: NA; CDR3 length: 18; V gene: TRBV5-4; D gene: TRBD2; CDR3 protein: CASSLVAPSGQTYNEQFF; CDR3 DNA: TGTGCCAGCAGCTTGGTGGCGCCTAGCGGCCAGACCTACAATGAGCAGTTCTTC
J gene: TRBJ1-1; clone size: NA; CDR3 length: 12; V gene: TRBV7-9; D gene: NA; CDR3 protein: CASSPRFDEAFF; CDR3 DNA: TGTGCCAGCAGCCCCCGGTTTGATGAAGCTTTCTTT
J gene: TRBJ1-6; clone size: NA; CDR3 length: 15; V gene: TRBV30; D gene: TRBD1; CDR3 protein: CAWSTTDRVGSPLHF; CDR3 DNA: TGTGCCTGGAGTACCACAGACAGGGTCGGTTCACCCCTCCACTTT
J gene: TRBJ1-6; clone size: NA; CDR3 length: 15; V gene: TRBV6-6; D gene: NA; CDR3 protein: CASTSSNSYNSPLHF; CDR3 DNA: TGTGCCAGCACCTCCTCCAATTCTTATAATTCACCCCTCCACTTT
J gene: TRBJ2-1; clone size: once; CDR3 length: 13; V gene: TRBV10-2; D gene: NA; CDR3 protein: CASSERGFNEQFF; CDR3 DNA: TGCGCCAGTAGCGAAAGGGGCTTCAATGAGCAGTTCTTC
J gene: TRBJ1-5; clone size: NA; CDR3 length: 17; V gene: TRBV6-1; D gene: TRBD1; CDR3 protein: CASSETGGGIGNQPQHF; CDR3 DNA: TGTGCCAGCAGTGAGACAGGGGGCGGGATCGGCAATCAGCCCCAGCATTTT
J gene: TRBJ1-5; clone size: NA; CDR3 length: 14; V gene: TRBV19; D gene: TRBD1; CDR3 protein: CASSTGTVHQPQHF; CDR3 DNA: TGTGCCAGTAGTACCGGGACAGTCCATCAGCCCCAGCATTTT
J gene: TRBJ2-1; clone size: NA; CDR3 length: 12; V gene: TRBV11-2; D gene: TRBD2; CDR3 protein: CASSQRLAVEFF; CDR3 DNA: TGTGCCAGCAGCCAAAGACTAGCGGTCGAGTTCTTC
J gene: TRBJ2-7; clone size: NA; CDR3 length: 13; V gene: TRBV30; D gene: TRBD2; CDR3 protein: CAWEAGEGYEQYF; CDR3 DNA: TGTGCCTGGGAAGCGGGAGAGGGGTACGAGCAGTACTTC
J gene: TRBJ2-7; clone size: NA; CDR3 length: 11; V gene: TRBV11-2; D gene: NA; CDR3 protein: CASSLPYEQYF; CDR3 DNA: TGTGCCAGCTCTCTGCCCTACGAGCAGTACTTC
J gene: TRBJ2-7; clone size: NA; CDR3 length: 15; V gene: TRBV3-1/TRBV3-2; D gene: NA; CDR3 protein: CASSLKFRGSYEQYF; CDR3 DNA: TGTGCCAGCAGTCTCAAATTCCGGGGCTCCTACGAGCAGTACTTC
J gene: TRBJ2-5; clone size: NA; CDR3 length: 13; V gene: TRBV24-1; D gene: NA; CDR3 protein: CATRAWLGETQYF; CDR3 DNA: TGTGCCACCAGGGCCTGGCTGGGAGAGACCCAGTACTTC